Below, one T cell receptor (beta chain) is given with its context. The antigen it binds to is not known. The sample holds no much larger clone one base away, and base qualities are not on file. The CDR3 regions of human TCRbeta chains were analyzed by immunosequencing. In the paper's pipeline: Repertoire TCRs were checked for matches against a reference library of SARS-CoV-2-specific TCRs that had been generated using the MIRA antigen-specificity platform. Breadth meant the fraction of unique TCRs that were SARS-CoV-2-associated, whereas depth meant the fraction of total T cells that were SARS-CoV-2-associated. Using the MIRA data, each spike-specific TCR was mapped to the spike region that the TCR reacts to and placed in a CD4 or CD8 class. Log10-transformed breadth and depth values were compared by one-way ANOVA with Sidak's multiple comparisons tests. Held by TCRdb, this immuneACCESS table contains in-frame sequences only and omits some clones. Under half of the omission traces to an unresolved V gene where checked; the cause of the rest is unknown. V, J and clone size are those of that table, while D and trimming were read from the DNA. Counted in this sample were 160,000 or so clones; around nine tenths of them appeared once. The ten largest clones add up to 6.9% of the sample.

These data originate in a study of T cell responses to AZD1222 COVID-19 vaccine (dated by TCRdb to about 2021). Notes on the research overall: A total of over 230 trial participants underwent TCR sequencing, of whom roughly 210 had received two doses of AZD1222 and 26 had received two doses of the MenACWY control vaccine. Trial participants were enrolled by age into subgroups of 18-55, 56-69 and 70-plus years, and roughly 150, 30 and 60 TCR-sequenced participants, respectively, were included in these subgroups.

Looking up the germline V gene yields CDR1 MNHEY and CDR2 SVGAGI. V and J are truncated by 0 bases and 8 bases respectively, leaving an intervening sequence of 11 bases. The CDR3 measures 15 amino acids from cysteine to phenylalanine. The read is trimmed to its CDR3 DNA, 45 bases read in frame from base 1. What the study reported, not specific to this receptor: Nearly half of unique spike-specific TCRs reportedly recognized epitopes outside regions mutated in the B.1.351 and B.1.1.7 variants. Conclusions about previously exposed vaccinees were limited because only six AZD1222 recipients were SARS-CoV-2 seropositive at baseline. After two AZD1222 doses, both the breadth and the depth of spike-specific TCRs were significantly higher than at day 0 and than in MenACWY recipients. In the small 56-69-year group, the increase in depth fell short of significance, most likely because of low power. No day 14 peak-response samples were available, so repertoires were characterized only after the peak T cell response. The vaccine-associated CD4 TCRs covered the entire spike protein, and the dominant responses fell in regions 160-218 and 743-854. Participants were mostly white British and included more females than males, and it was suggested by the authors that clonal diversity may have been underestimated.

The time point label on this specimen signifies: sample from adult after SARS-CoV-2 infection, after symptom onset. A couple of convalescent COVID-19 patients, sampled after symptom onset from adults with prior SARS-CoV-2 infection, were also TCR-sequenced for comparison. The sample here was peripheral blood, taken after recovery from COVID-19. The clonotype comes from an adult who had recovered from COVID-19. In this chain, TRBV6-5 is recombined with TRBJ1-6; TRBD1 might be the D gene, on 6 matching bases. For the CDR3, the sequence is CASSYSAGDYSPLHF. The DNA reads as follows: TGTGCCAGCAGTTACTCCGCAGGGGATTATTCACCCCTCCACTTT.